The rows below give T cell receptor beta chains drawn from one sample of a study of early T cells in non-severe SARS-CoV-2 infection. TCRdb independently ran MiXCR on the 5' RACE reads; one entry per CDR3 protein. The sample carries about 38,000 distinct CDR3 sequences, 3.5% to 5% recorded once. Sequencing input: whole blood. The receptor set was obtained from an adult who was a healthcare worker with PCR-confirmed SARS-CoV-2 infection or an uninfected control (not recorded which). The CDR3 runs from the conserved cysteine through the conserved F or W. A D gene is named only where the DNA matches it firmly. Not all rows give a size; the values are once, few, many and, for expanded clones, a class.

J gene | clone size | CDR3 length | V gene | D gene | CDR3 protein | CDR3 DNA
TRBJ1-5 | - | 13 | TRBV19 | - | CASTLTGYQPQHF | TGTGCCAGTACCCTGACAGGTTATCAGCCCCAGCATTTT
TRBJ2-7 | many | 13 | TRBV20-1 | TRBD1 | CSAEGTGVYEQYF | TGCAGTGCGGAAGGGACAGGGGTCTACGAGCAGTACTTC
TRBJ1-2 | many | 16 | TRBV15 | - | CATSRDITPTFYGYTF | TGTGCCACCAGCAGAGACATCACCCCGACATTCTATGGCTACACCTTC
TRBJ2-2 | few | 17 | TRBV7-3 | TRBD1 | CASSPVPRGFDTGELFF | TGTGCCAGCAGCCCGGTCCCCAGGGGGTTCGACACCGGGGAGCTGTTTTTT
TRBJ1-2 | many | 16 | TRBV20-1 | - | CSARATSGHLGYGYTF | TGCAGTGCTAGAGCCACTTCAGGGCACCTAGGCTATGGCTACACCTTC
TRBJ1-4 | many | 15 | TRBV3-1 | - | CASSQGTSRIEKLFF | TGTGCCAGCAGCCAAGGGACCTCGCGAATAGAAAAACTGTTTTTT
TRBJ1-2 | - | 13 | TRBV12-3/TRBV12-4 | TRBD1 | CASSWDRVYGYTF | TGTGCCAGCAGTTGGGACAGGGTCTATGGCTACACCTTC
TRBJ2-3 | few | 14 | TRBV13 | TRBD2 | CASSSPGGTDTQYF | TGTGCCAGCAGCTCCCCCGGGGGGACAGATACGCAGTATTTT
TRBJ2-2 | many | 14 | TRBV7-8 | - | CASTPSVGAGELFF | TGTGCCAGCACCCCAAGCGTAGGGGCCGGGGAGCTGTTTTTT
TRBJ1-2 | many | 14 | TRBV20-1 | TRBD1 | CSAPGGGQGDGYTF | TGCAGTGCTCCCGGCGGGGGACAGGGGGACGGCTACACCTTC
TRBJ2-7 | many | 13 | TRBV5-1 | TRBD1 | CASRGTASYEQYF | TGCGCCAGCAGGGGGACAGCCTCCTACGAGCAGTACTTC
TRBJ1-4 | few | 12 | TRBV7-8 | - | CASSLGQEKLFF | TGTGCCAGCAGCTTAGGGCAGGAAAAACTGTTTTTT
TRBJ1-6 | - | 14 | TRBV20-1 | TRBD1 | CSARRTGPNSPLHF | TGCAGTGCTAGAAGGACAGGACCAAATTCACCCCTCCACTTT
TRBJ1-3 | few | 15 | TRBV3-1 | - | CASSRAGRTGNTIYF | TGTGCCAGCAGCCGGGCCGGCAGGACTGGAAACACCATATATTTT
TRBJ1-6 | - | 14 | TRBV5-1 | - | CASRDKPGNSPLHF | TGCGCCAGCAGGGACAAGCCTGGTAATTCACCCCTCCACTTT
TRBJ1-5 | many | 12 | TRBV12-3/TRBV12-4 | - | CASSDANQPQHF | TGTGCCAGCAGCGACGCTAATCAGCCCCAGCATTTT
TRBJ1-1 | many | 12 | TRBV6-5 | - | CARKFPSTEAFF | TGTGCCCGAAAGTTCCCGAGTACTGAAGCTTTCTTT
TRBJ2-3 | - | 11 | TRBV12-3/TRBV12-4 | - | CASSFPDTQYF | TGTGCCAGCAGTTTCCCGGATACGCAGTATTTT
TRBJ2-1 | many | 11 | TRBV2 | - | CASSLSNEQFF | TGTGCCAGCAGTCTTTCTAATGAGCAGTTCTTC
TRBJ1-1 | many | 12 | TRBV11-2 | - | CASSSAGTEAFF | TGTGCCAGCAGCTCCGCAGGCACTGAAGCTTTCTTT
TRBJ1-1 | many | 14 | TRBV20-1 | - | CSATRSGGTTEAFF | TGCAGTGCTACCAGGTCGGGGGGCACCACTGAAGCTTTCTTT
TRBJ2-1 | many | 15 | TRBV5-1 | - | CASSFTGLSYNEQFF | TGCGCCAGCAGCTTTACTGGTCTCTCCTACAATGAGCAGTTCTTC
TRBJ1-2 | many | 15 | TRBV18 | TRBD1 | CASSPGQAANYGYTF | TGTGCCAGCTCACCGGGACAGGCCGCTAACTATGGCTACACCTTC
TRBJ2-3 | many | 15 | TRBV20-1 | - | CSAPRLGPPTDTQYF | TGCAGTGCCCCGAGATTAGGGCCTCCCACAGATACGCAGTATTTT
TRBJ1-1 | many | 13 | TRBV29-1 | - | CSVETRASTEAFF | TGCAGCGTTGAAACCCGGGCCTCCACTGAAGCTTTCTTT
TRBJ2-7 | many | 17 | TRBV21-1 | - | CASSKAWAASDSYEQYF | TGTGCCAGCAGCAAAGCGTGGGCAGCAAGCGACTCCTACGAGCAGTACTTC
TRBJ1-4 | - | 14 | TRBV7-9 | TRBD1 | CASSSGQFNEKLFF | TGTGCCAGCAGCTCGGGACAGTTTAATGAAAAACTGTTTTTT
TRBJ2-1 | many | 13 | TRBV24-1 | - | CATSDSLMDEQFF | TGTGCCACCAGTGATTCCTTAATGGATGAGCAGTTCTTC
TRBJ1-1 | many | 15 | TRBV2 | TRBD1 | CASSVRGQGSTEAFF | TGTGCCAGCAGTGTCCGCGGACAGGGTTCCACTGAAGCTTTCTTT
TRBJ2-7 | - | 13 | TRBV7-3 | TRBD1 | CASSLDRGSEQYF | TGTGCCAGCAGCTTAGACAGGGGTAGCGAGCAGTACTTC
TRBJ1-2 | many | 13 | TRBV12-3/TRBV12-4 | - | CASSANPNYGYTF | TGTGCCAGCAGCGCCAACCCGAACTATGGCTACACCTTC
TRBJ2-7 | many | 15 | TRBV6-5 | TRBD2 | CASSYGGGPSYEQYF | TGTGCCAGCAGTTATGGGGGGGGTCCCTCCTACGAGCAGTACTTC
TRBJ2-1 | many | 15 | TRBV7-8 | - | CASSLVGGPYNEQFF | TGTGCCAGCAGCTTAGTGGGGGGACCCTACAATGAGCAGTTCTTC
TRBJ1-2 | many | 13 | TRBV12-3/TRBV12-4 | - | CASSLIMNQGYTF | TGTGCCAGCAGTTTAATTATGAACCAAGGCTACACCTTC
TRBJ2-1 | many | 16 | TRBV12-3/TRBV12-4 | - | CASSLTVFSSYNEQFF | TGTGCCAGCAGCCTGACAGTTTTTAGCTCCTACAATGAGCAGTTCTTC
TRBJ1-2 | few | 16 | TRBV5-6 | - | CVSSLDGNEGNYGYTF | TGTGTCAGCAGCTTGGATGGGAATGAGGGAAACTATGGCTACACCTTC
TRBJ1-6 | many | 14 | TRBV18 | - | CASSPSGTESPLHF | TGTGCCAGCTCGCCATCCGGGACCGAGTCACCCCTCCACTTT
TRBJ2-1 | few | 16 | TRBV7-9 | TRBD2 | CASSLSGSGNYNEQFF | TGTGCCAGCAGCTTAAGCGGTAGCGGGAACTACAATGAGCAGTTCTTC
TRBJ1-2 | many | 15 | TRBV11-1 | - | CASSLDRGRYYGYTF | TGTGCCAGCAGCCTCGACCGAGGACGGTACTATGGCTACACCTTC
TRBJ1-4 | few | 16 | TRBV4-1 | - | CASSQDLGPAGEKLFF | TGCGCCAGCAGCCAAGATCTGGGCCCCGCCGGAGAAAAACTGTTTTTT
TRBJ2-5 | few | 15 | TRBV4-1 | TRBD2 | CASRLSGGRQETQYF | TGCGCCAGCAGGCTTAGCGGGGGCCGGCAAGAGACCCAGTACTTC
TRBJ2-1 | many | 14 | TRBV20-1 | - | CSLAWRGQYNEQFF | TGCAGCTTGGCATGGCGGGGACAATACAATGAGCAGTTCTTC
TRBJ2-2 | many | 14 | TRBV19 | - | CASSRDANTGELFF | TGTGCCAGTAGCCGCGACGCGAACACCGGGGAGCTGTTTTTT
TRBJ2-3 | few | 14 | TRBV7-9 | - | CASSPRDSTDTQYF | TGTGCCAGCAGCCCCCGGGACTCCACAGATACGCAGTATTTT
TRBJ2-3 | - | 16 | TRBV6-2/TRBV6-3 | TRBD2 | CASSSFSGGTEDTQYF | TGTGCCAGCAGTTCCTTTAGCGGGGGAACCGAGGATACGCAGTATTTT
TRBJ1-5 | many | 13 | TRBV6-1 | TRBD1 | CASSVTGDQPQHF | TGTGCCAGCAGTGTGACAGGGGATCAGCCCCAGCATTTT
TRBJ2-3 | few | 17 | TRBV20-1 | - | CSARDRGAPRGTDTQYF | TGCAGTGCTAGAGATCGGGGCGCCCCGAGGGGCACAGATACGCAGTATTTT
TRBJ1-2 | many | 16 | TRBV4-2 | TRBD1 | CASSQDPGGINYGYTF | TGTGCCAGCAGCCAAGACCCAGGGGGTATCAACTATGGCTACACCTTC